Listed here are 11 T cell receptor beta chains from one sample, sequenced in a study of T cell responses to AZD1222 COVID-19 vaccine. The data were produced by immunoSEQ multiplex PCR, yet TCRdb's version contains in-frame clones alone and is incomplete. The sample carries 130,000 or so clones, 75% to 95% recorded once. Sequenced material: peripheral blood, taken 28 days after the second dose of the MenACWY control vaccine. The source is an adult who received the MenACWY meningococcal vaccine as a control.

The V gene is TRBV6-2 or TRBV6-3, the J gene TRBJ2-7; 11 bases line up with TRBD1. This CDR3 has 16 amino acids. J was trimmed by 3 bases and V by 2 bases; bases with no gene match: 6. Germline V gives CDR1 MNHEY, CDR2 SVGEGT. The CDR3 nucleotides read TGTGCCAGCAGTTACCATAGGACAGGGGGCTTCTACGAGCAGTACTTC. Translation: CASSYHRTGGFYEQYF.

V usage is TRBV7-9 and J usage is TRBJ2-3; TRBD1 matches at 9 bases. This CDR3 has 14 amino acids. The V and J ends lost 5 bases and 5 bases, in that order; junction bases with no gene match: 5. CDR1 is SEHNR, CDR2 FQNEAQ, per germline (reference sequence). The CDR3 here is CASSPTGGEDTQYF. Here the CDR3 DNA reads TGTGCCAGCAGCCCGACAGGGGGGGAAGATACGCAGTATTTT.

The gene calls are TRBV10-3 and TRBJ1-6; no definite D call. Germline V gene data show CDR1 as ENHRY and CDR2 as SYGVKD. Trimming took off 0 bases at V and 16 bases at J, with 10 bases between the two ends. The CDR3 sequence is 12 residues long. CDR3 coding DNA: TGTGCCATCAGTGAGTCGCCAGGCATGCTCCACTTT. Protein: CAISESPGMLHF.

The rearrangement joins TRBV20-1 to TRBJ2-5; no clear D gene. The CDR3 loop spans 11 amino acids. Germline lookup yields CDR1 DFQATT and CDR2 SNEGSKA (reference sequence). The V and J ends lost 4 bases and 5 bases respectively, with 8 bases between them. The CDR3 spells CSATYTETQYF. For the CDR3, the DNA is TGCAGTGCTACCTACACGGAGACCCAGTACTTC.

This chain links TRBV24-1 with TRBJ2-1; D possibly matches TRBD1 or TRBD2 (5 bases each). The length of the CDR3 is 13 residues. The V gene lost 4 bases and the J gene lost 10 bases, with 13 bases spanning the gap. Germline values: CDR1 KGHDR, CDR2 SFDVKD. The CDR3 DNA follows: TGTGCCACCAGTGACCCTCGGGGCCGGGAGCAGTTCTTC. This encodes CATSDPRGREQFF.

The chain links TRBV19 to TRBJ2-4; 10 bases are shared with TRBD1. The CDR3 contains 14 residues. J gave up 15 bases and V 5 bases, and 13 bases lay outside the gene matches. CDR1 LNHDA and CDR2 SQIVND come from the germline V gene (reference sequence). Written as DNA, the CDR3 is TGTGCCAGTAGTTTGGGACAGGGGTTGGACCGTCGGTACTTC. This translates into CASSLGQGLDRRYF.

The chain recombines TRBV6-5 with TRBJ1-1; D unclear. V gave up 6 bases and J gave up 7 bases, with 18 bases separating them. Germline V CDR1 and CDR2: MNHEY, SVGAGI. The CDR3 extends over 14 amino acids. The CDR3 DNA is TGTGCCAGCAGATCCCGCGGGGTTTCGGATGAAGCTTTCTTT. Its protein product is CASRSRGVSDEAFF.

The chain's CDR3 is CASSAPGTVINEKLFF. The CDR3 nucleotides are TGTGCCAGCAGTGCTCCAGGGACGGTGATTAATGAAAAACTGTTTTTT. The chain has TRBV25-1 and TRBJ1-4; D might be TRBD1 (5 bases). CDR3 length: 16 residues. The V end was cut by 4 bases, the J end by 4 bases, with 16 bases between. CDR1 and CDR2 from the germline V gene are MGHDK and SYGVNS.

The chain links TRBV7-2 to TRBJ2-5; D remains unclear. V dropped 1 base and J dropped 5 bases, with 11 bases sitting between them. The CDR3 is made up of 14 amino acids. From germline, CDR1 is SGHTA and CDR2 FQGNSA. The CDR3 DNA reads TGTGCCAGCAGCTTAGATCTGCGGTTGGAGACCCAGTACTTC. Its protein product is CASSLDLRLETQYF.

CDR3 DNA: TGTGCCACCCCGACAGGGCCTGAGAACACTGAAGCTTTCTTT. Translated: CATPTGPENTEAFF. V is TRBV7-9 and J is TRBJ1-1; 7 nucleotides align to TRBD1. The ends lost 10 bases at V and 1 base at J; junction bases unmatched: 9. Germline loops: CDR1 SEHNR, CDR2 FQNEAQ (reference sequence). The CDR3 is 14 amino acids.

The chain couples TRBV6-5 to TRBJ1-1; 9 bases line up with TRBD1. CDR1 and CDR2 (germline): MNHEY, SVGAGI. Unmatched junction bases numbered 6, after V lost 6 bases and J lost 4 bases. The CDR3 consists of 14 residues. The CDR3 protein is CASSPQGAGTEAFF. CDR3 in DNA: TGTGCCAGCAGCCCACAGGGGGCGGGCACTGAAGCTTTCTTT.